A selection of T cell receptor beta chains follows, all from one sample in a study of blood T cells in healthy people across ages. MiXCR, run by TCRdb on the 5' RACE reads, gives a single entry per CDR3 protein. The data hold about 1.6 million distinct CDR3 sequences, with 30% to 35% observed a single time. The specimen was blood. Source of these receptors: a woman under 40 in good health. Both conserved end residues are part of each CDR3. A D gene is named only where the DNA matches it firmly. Only part of the rows carry a size: once, few, many, or a class if the clone is expanded.

>TRBV6-6|.|TRBD2|TRBJ2-1
CASSHYRGGGEQFF
TGTGCCAGCAGCCACTACCGGGGCGGGGGTGAGCAGTTCTTC
>TRBV6-1|.|.|TRBJ1-1
CASGRGDINTEAFF
TGTGCCAGCGGCCGGGGGGATATTAACACTGAAGCTTTCTTT
>TRBV11-2|few|.|TRBJ1-2
CASSLDKGGGYTF
TGTGCCAGCAGCTTAGACAAGGGAGGGGGCTACACCTTC
>TRBV2|.|TRBD1|TRBJ1-3
CAGGTGRYSGNTIYF
TGTGCCGGAGGGACAGGCCGCTACTCTGGAAACACCATATATTTT
>TRBV28|.|TRBD2|TRBJ2-3
CASSIPLAGAIDTQYF
TGTGCCAGCAGTATCCCACTAGCGGGGGCCATTGATACGCAGTATTTT
>TRBV20-1|.|.|TRBJ2-2
CSADRDQGELFF
TGCAGTGCCGACCGGGACCAGGGGGAGCTGTTTTTT
>TRBV20-1|many|.|TRBJ1-2
CSARTANYGYTF
TGCAGTGCAAGGACCGCTAACTATGGCTACACCTTC
>TRBV28|.|TRBD1|TRBJ1-5
CASRRDRGGNNQPQHF
TGTGCCAGTAGACGGGACAGGGGTGGGAACAATCAGCCCCAGCATTTT
>TRBV6-1|.|TRBD1|TRBJ2-3
CASRATGAQGDTQYF
TGTGCCAGCAGAGCAACAGGGGCCCAGGGAGATACGCAGTATTTT
>TRBV27|many|.|TRBJ2-3
CASSLTGQNTDTQYF
TGTGCCAGCAGTTTGACCGGACAAAACACAGATACGCAGTATTTT
>TRBV2|few|.|TRBJ2-7
CASSVRVSYEQYF
TGTGCCAGCAGTGTGAGAGTCTCCTACGAGCAGTACTTC
>TRBV5-1|.|TRBD1|TRBJ2-7
CASSIGQGTVQYF
TGCGCCAGCAGCATTGGACAGGGAACGGTGCAGTACTTC
>TRBV7-2|few|TRBD2|TRBJ2-5
CASSGGRGLAGGNSRETQYF
TGTGCCAGCAGCGGGGGGAGGGGACTAGCGGGAGGTAACTCGCGGGAGACCCAGTACTTC
>TRBV6-2/TRBV6-3|.|.|TRBJ2-2
CASSFSAGELFF
TGTGCCAGCAGTTTTTCCGCCGGGGAGCTGTTTTTT
>TRBV4-2|.|TRBD2|TRBJ2-3
CASSQDPPAGEEDTQYF
TGTGCCAGCAGCCAAGACCCCCCAGCGGGAGAGGAGGATACGCAGTATTTT
>TRBV28|.|TRBD2|TRBJ2-5
CASSLIGTSGTSRETQYF
TGTGCCAGCAGTTTGATCGGGACTAGCGGGACGTCGAGGGAGACCCAGTACTTC
>TRBV9|many|TRBD2|TRBJ2-3
CASSPPAGGADTQYF
TGCGCCAGCAGCCCTCCGGCGGGAGGAGCAGATACGCAGTATTTT
>TRBV7-9|few|.|TRBJ2-6
CASSQTASGANVLTF
TGTGCCAGCAGCCAGACAGCTTCTGGGGCCAACGTCCTGACTTTC
>TRBV20-1|once|TRBD1|TRBJ1-2
CSARVTGGVGYTF
TGCAGTGCTAGGGTAACAGGGGGCGTCGGCTACACCTTC
>TRBV29-1|many|.|TRBJ2-1
CSAVARPAGYNEQFF
TGCAGCGCTGTAGCCCGCCCCGCTGGGTACAATGAGCAGTTCTTC
>TRBV13|many|TRBD1|TRBJ1-1
CASSLARGYTEAFF
TGTGCCAGCAGCTTAGCCAGGGGGTACACTGAAGCTTTCTTT
>TRBV25-1|many|TRBD1|TRBJ2-7
CASSEDQGQNYEQYF
TGTGCCAGCAGTGAAGATCAGGGACAGAACTACGAGCAGTACTTC
>TRBV10-3|.|.|TRBJ1-1
CAISPRRENTEAFF
TGTGCCATCAGTCCTCGAAGAGAGAACACTGAAGCTTTCTTT
>TRBV30|.|TRBD2|TRBJ2-3
CAWSGGLVDTQYF
TGTGCCTGGAGTGGGGGACTAGTAGATACACAGTATTTT
>TRBV27|.|TRBD2|TRBJ2-7
CASSFLAGDVGYEQYF
TGTGCCAGCAGTTTCCTAGCGGGAGATGTGGGCTACGAGCAGTACTTC
>TRBV7-2|.|.|TRBJ2-5
CASSLEYPRGQYF
TGTGCCAGCAGCTTAGAGTACCCCCGGGGCCAGTACTTC
>TRBV7-9|.|.|TRBJ2-7
CASSLFRGSQGNEQYF
TGTGCCAGCAGCTTATTTAGAGGCTCCCAGGGCAACGAGCAGTACTTC
>TRBV30|.|TRBD1|TRBJ2-4
CAWSRSGGADIQYF
TGTGCCTGGAGTCGTTCAGGGGGCGCGGACATTCAGTACTTC
>TRBV30|few|TRBD1|TRBJ2-2
CAWRGQGPGELFF
TGTGCCTGGAGAGGACAGGGCCCCGGGGAGCTGTTTTTT
>TRBV29-1|.|TRBD1|TRBJ1-6
CSVYDRGNSPLHF
TGCAGCGTTTACGACAGGGGTAATTCACCCCTCCACTTT
>TRBV27|few|TRBD1|TRBJ1-2
CASSRGQGAFGYTF
TGTGCCAGCAGCCGTGGACAGGGGGCATTCGGCTACACCTTC
>TRBV5-4|.|.|TRBJ2-7
CASSLLEGVNEQYF
TGTGCCAGCAGCTTGTTGGAGGGTGTCAACGAGCAGTACTTC
>TRBV3-1|.|.|TRBJ1-2
CASSQDRGGPGYTF
TGTGCCAGCAGCCAAGATCGAGGGGGTCCTGGCTACACCTTC
>TRBV4-1|few|TRBD2|TRBJ2-1
CASARTSGADNEQFF
TGCGCCAGCGCCCGGACTAGCGGGGCAGACAATGAGCAGTTCTTC
>TRBV12-3/TRBV12-4|.|TRBD1|TRBJ2-1
CASSRSQGQSSYNEQFF
TGTGCCAGCAGTCGTAGCCAGGGACAGAGCTCCTACAATGAGCAGTTCTTC
>TRBV20-1|many|TRBD2|TRBJ2-3
CSAGGGRTDTQYF
TGCAGTGCTGGGGGGGGACGCACAGATACGCAGTATTTT
>TRBV7-9|few|TRBD2|TRBJ2-1
CASSRMVSGGTYNEQFF
TGTGCCAGCAGCCGGATGGTTAGCGGGGGGACCTACAATGAGCAGTTCTTC
>TRBV6-1|.|.|TRBJ2-1
CASTWATSSYNEQFF
TGTGCCAGCACCTGGGCCACCAGCTCCTACAATGAGCAGTTCTTC
>TRBV20-1|.|.|TRBJ1-1
CSAWAGRNTEAFF
TGCAGTGCTTGGGCAGGGCGGAACACTGAAGCTTTCTTT
>TRBV9|few|.|TRBJ2-1
CASSGGLTGAEQFF
TGTGCCAGCAGCGGCGGACTAACGGGAGCTGAGCAGTTCTTC